This T cell receptor (beta chain) comes out of a study of response to subunit inactivated influenza vaccine (dated by TCRdb to the late 2010s). For context, the study as a whole: Deep quantitative profiling of the T cell receptor repertoire was used in the study to follow responses to a trivalent subunit inactivated influenza vaccine.

What the research found in general, with its limitations: It was suggested by the authors that each seasonal influenza vaccination may recruit only a limited number of new T cells.

A note on this clonotype: Its antigen specificity is not known. No quality values exist for individual bases; no much larger clone is one base distant.

The library was generated by RT-PCR. Sequencer: Illumina HiSeq 2500. The public reads were quality trimmed at Q25 with fastp and then assembled into clones with MiXCR by TCRdb, keeping productive beta chains. CDR3 protein duplicates are merged, each entry listing the most common genes and DNA. The sample profile shows a few hundred thousand distinct CDR3 sequences; approximately 15% of them were found once. Jointly, the top ten make up approximately 12% of the sample. CDR3 length: 11 amino acids, cysteine to phenylalanine. Only CDR3 DNA remains: 33 bases, in frame from the first base. V sheds 7 bases and J sheds 9 bases, leaving 12 bases between their ends. Reading the germline V gene gives CDR1 KGHDR and CDR2 SFDVKD.

The rearranged chain carries TRBV24-1 and TRBJ2-7; the D gene identity is not certain. Sequenced material: PBMCs from blood, taken roughly 12 days after vaccination. The receptor comes from a man aged 45-65 years who received an inactivated influenza vaccine. Donor details come from another sample of the same person, matched by shared clones. The CDR3: CATRDSRGQYF. The sequenced DNA is TGTGCCACCAGAGACTCACGTGGGCAGTACTTC.